This T cell receptor (beta chain) appears in the sequencing data of a study of identical twins. TCRdb re-analysed the 5' RACE reads in MiXCR, keeping a single row per CDR3 protein. This sample has 1.5 million to 2 million distinct CDR3 sequences, with about 32% found just once. This clonotype was seen at least ten times. Trimming cost V 2 bases and J 8 bases; bases outside gene matches: 8. Germline V gene lookup returns CDR1 MNHEY and CDR2 SVGAGI. The CDR3 loop spans 14 amino acids. Sequencing was carried out using cord blood. The chain uses TRBV6-5 and TRBJ1-2, with 7 bases aligning to TRBD1. This clonotype was sampled from a newborn girl in good health. CDR3 DNA: TGTGCCAGCAGTTACCACAGGGGACTGGGCGGCTACACCTTC. Translating it yields CASSYHRGLGGYTF.